Listed here are 28 T cell receptor beta chains from one sample, sequenced in a study of blood T cell repertoires in COVID-19. Assay used: immunoSEQ multiplex PCR; TCRdb lists only in-frame clones, some missing. The sample lists tens of thousands of clones, about 80% occurring once. Material for sequencing was peripheral blood. The receptor source for this set is a man aged 25-40 years with COVID-19, enrolled during active disease.

The sample holds a few counts of this clone. V usage is TRBV6-5 and J usage is TRBJ1-3, with D hard to call. V was pared by 7 bases and J by 0 bases, with 13 bases between. This CDR3 has 15 residues. In germline, CDR1 is MNHEY, CDR2 SVGAGI. The CDR3 region has the DNA TGTGCCAGCAAGAGCGGACCGAGCTCTGGAAACACCATATATTTT. Residues: CASKSGPSSGNTIYF.

The chain's CDR3 is CASSQDTGQVSPLHF. The CDR3 region has the DNA TGCGCCAGCAGCCAAGATACAGGACAGGTCTCACCCCTCCACTTT. The chain links TRBV4-3 to TRBJ1-6, with 7 bases matching TRBD1. Germline V CDR1 and CDR2: LGHNA, YSLEER. This CDR3 has 15 amino acids. With V trimmed by 0 bases and J by 10 bases, 6 bases remained unmatched.

This chain joins TRBV9 and TRBJ2-6; no reliable D call. CDR1 SGDLS and CDR2 YYNGEE come from the germline V gene. Trimming shortened V by 4 bases and J by 0 bases, and 23 bases separated the two germline ends. The CDR3 covers 20 residues. The CDR3 spells CASSLVYSSSPSSGANVLTF. CDR3 nucleotides: TGTGCCAGCAGCCTAGTATATAGCTCCTCCCCCTCCTCTGGGGCCAACGTCCTGACTTTC.

The chain carries TRBV6-4 and TRBJ2-3, with 9 bases lining up with TRBD2. Germline trimming cut 4 bases from V and 3 bases from J; bases unmatched to any gene: 5. Germline CDR1 MRHNA, CDR2 SNTAGT. This CDR3 contains 15 residues. In DNA, the CDR3 is TGTGCCAGCAGTGTCAGAACTAGCGGGACAGATACGCAGTATTTT. It translates to CASSVRTSGTDTQYF.

The genes are TRBV6-5 and TRBJ2-1; maybe TRBD2 (6 bases). Trimming removed 8 bases from V and 4 bases from J, with 15 bases in between. Germline CDR1 and CDR2: MNHEY and SVGAGI. The CDR3 loop spans 14 amino acids. The CDR3 loop reads CASSRLGGYNEQFF. CDR3 DNA: TGTGCCAGCTCACGACTAGGTGGATACAATGAGCAGTTCTTC.

The chain is built from TRBV3-1 (or the pseudogene TRBV3-2) and TRBJ2-2, with D uncertain. The CDR3 consists of 15 residues. Germline V gene sequence: CDR1 LGHDT, CDR2 YNNKEL (reference sequence). The V end lost 0 bases, the J end lost 4 bases, and 9 bases lay between the germline ends. The CDR3 sequence is CASSQDTGFTGELFF. CDR3 sequence (DNA): TGTGCCAGCAGCCAAGATACCGGGTTCACCGGGGAGCTGTTTTTT.

The chain carries TRBV12-3 or TRBV12-4 and TRBJ1-2; D perhaps matches TRBD1 (6 bases). The CDR3 totals 13 residues. V was trimmed by 6 bases and J by 6 bases, leaving 14 bases between them. CDR3 nucleotides: TGTGCCAGCAGACTACAGGGTATCGATGGCTACACCTTC. Translated, it gives CASRLQGIDGYTF.

The chain couples TRBV5-1 to TRBJ1-2; 8 bases agree with TRBD1. This CDR3 is 14 amino acids long. CDR1 is SGHRS and CDR2 is YFSETQ in the germline V gene. V gave up 4 bases and J gave up 6 bases; unmatched junction bases: 8. The CDR3 DNA reads as TGCGCCAGCAGCCCAAAGACAGGGGCGGATGGCTACACCTTC. Protein: CASSPKTGADGYTF.

This clone is a singleton in its sample. The chain is built from TRBV29-1 and TRBJ2-1; 13 nucleotides agree with TRBD2. The CDR3 has 16 residues. Trimming cost V 4 bases and J 2 bases; bases outside gene matches: 5. The germline gives CDR1 SQVTM, CDR2 ANQGSEA. CDR3 region: CSVARTSGRTYNEQFF. The CDR3 DNA sequence: TGCAGCGTTGCAAGGACTAGCGGGAGAACCTACAATGAGCAGTTCTTC.

The chain links TRBV15 to TRBJ2-1; 9 nucleotides line up with TRBD1. CDR1 and CDR2 (germline): LNHNV, YYDKDF (reference sequence). The trim removed 4 bases at V and 6 bases at J, leaving 7 bases unmatched. The CDR3 runs to 15 residues. CDR3 nucleotide sequence: TGTGCCACCAGCATTCGGACAGGGGTTAGCAATGAGCAGTTCTTC. It translates to CATSIRTGVSNEQFF.

V and J are TRBV27 and TRBJ2-4; 10 nucleotides match TRBD2. The CDR3 has 18 amino acids. The trim removed 7 bases at V and 2 bases at J, leaving 14 bases unmatched. Germline lookup yields CDR1 MNHEY and CDR2 SMNVEV (reference sequence). CDR3 in amino acids: CASILPGLAFSSKNIQYF. The CDR3 DNA sequence: TGTGCCAGCATCTTACCGGGACTAGCGTTTAGTTCCAAAAACATTCAGTACTTC.

The V gene is TRBV7-2, the J gene TRBJ1-2, with D tentatively TRBD1 (6 bases). From germline, CDR1 is SGHTA and CDR2 FQGNSA. The V end was cut by 1 base, the J end by 8 bases, with 14 bases between. This CDR3 has 14 amino acids. The CDR3 region is CASSLVRRGRGYTF. Written as DNA, the CDR3 is TGTGCCAGCAGCTTAGTCCGGCGGGGGCGAGGCTACACCTTC. Drawing the rest from reference TRBV7-2 and TRBJ1-2, the complete variable domain is GAGVSQSPSNKVTEKGKDVELRCDPISGHTALYWYRQSLGQGLEFLIYFQGNSAPDKSGLPSDRFSAERTGGSVSTLTIQRTQQEDSAVYLCASSLVRRGRGYTFGSGTRLTVV.

The J gene is TRBJ1-4, the V gene TRBV6-6, with 8 positions matching TRBD1. V lost 6 bases and J lost 0; bases outside the gene matches: 9. The CDR3 has 17 amino acids. In germline, CDR1 is MNHNY, CDR2 SVGAGI (reference sequence). CDR3 sequence reads: CASSRQGIGATNEKLFF. Written as DNA, the CDR3 is TGTGCCAGCAGCCGACAGGGGATTGGGGCAACTAATGAAAAACTGTTTTTT.

V is TRBV2 and J is TRBJ2-7; 7 bases agree with TRBD2. The ends lost 6 bases at V and 7 bases at J; junction bases unmatched: 9. Germline values: CDR1 SNHLY, CDR2 FYNNEI. The length of the CDR3 is 13 residues. The CDR3 protein is CASRRDYLEEQYF. The CDR3 DNA reads as TGTGCCAGCAGGCGGGACTATTTGGAGGAGCAGTACTTC. The entire variable domain, with the rest obtained from reference TRBV2 and TRBJ2-7, is as follows: EPEVTQTPSHQVTQMGQEVILRCVPISNHLYFYWYRQILGQKVEFLVSFYNNEISEKSEIFDDQFSVERPDGSNFTLKIRSTKLEDSAMYFCASRRDYLEEQYFGPGTRLTVT.

The chain combines TRBV28 with TRBJ1-2; TRBD1 matches at 7 bases. Germline loops: CDR1 MDHEN, CDR2 SYDVKM. The CDR3 consists of 14 residues. J was trimmed by 4 bases and V by 6 bases; bases with no gene match: 8. CDR3 residues: CASRSDRVSYGYTF. Written as DNA, the CDR3 is TGTGCCAGCAGGTCCGACAGGGTTTCCTATGGCTACACCTTC.

This chain joins TRBV6-5 and TRBJ1-4; D might be TRBD1 (5 bases). The CDR3 has 13 amino acids. Germline CDR1 is MNHEY and CDR2 is SVGAGI. Deletions cut 4 bases from V and 15 bases from J, with 18 bases between. For the CDR3, the DNA is TGTGCCAGCAGTTCAGGGTACAATAATAGGGTGTTTTTT. The encoded protein is CASSSGYNNRVFF.

In its sample, this clone was seen once. The chain has TRBV4-1 and TRBJ2-6; D is perhaps TRBD1 (6 bases). The CDR3 runs to 15 residues. Deletions cut 2 bases from V and 4 bases from J, with 9 bases between. Germline V gene data show CDR1 as MGHRA and CDR2 as YSYEKL. This CDR3 reads CASSQTGLGANVLTF. DNA of the CDR3: TGCGCCAGCAGCCAAACAGGGCTCGGGGCCAACGTCCTGACTTTC.

This clone was detected a few times. The chain links TRBV28 to TRBJ2-3, with 9 bases aligning to TRBD2. Germline V lookup: CDR1 MDHEN, CDR2 SYDVKM. The CDR3 runs 19 residues. Unmatched junction bases numbered 18, after V lost 8 bases and J lost 0 bases. This CDR3 is CASQTLLAGKGGSTDTQYF. CDR3 in DNA: TGTGCCAGCCAGACCCTTCTAGCGGGAAAAGGGGGGAGCACAGATACGCAGTATTTT.

The chain is built from TRBV6-4 and TRBJ2-1, with D possibly TRBD1 on 6 matching bases. Germline lookup yields CDR1 MRHNA and CDR2 SNTAGT. V gave up 5 bases and J gave up 2 bases, with 13 bases separating them. The CDR3 length is 15 residues. Here the CDR3 DNA reads TGTGCCAGCAGTCCCACTGAGGGGGCCTACAATGAGCAGTTCTTC. Amino acid sequence: CASSPTEGAYNEQFF.

The rearrangement uses TRBV5-1 and TRBJ2-5; 16 bases fit TRBD2. Germline assignment: CDR1 SGHRS and CDR2 YFSETQ. The CDR3 consists of 18 residues. Trimming took 3 bases from V and 1 from J; bases not matched to a gene: 6. The CDR3 protein is CASSSPGLAGGPQETQYF. The CDR3 coding sequence is TGCGCCAGCAGCTCACCGGGACTAGCGGGAGGGCCCCAAGAGACCCAGTACTTC.

The chain uses TRBV18 and TRBJ1-1; 7 bases match TRBD1. Germline V gives CDR1 KGHSH, CDR2 LQKENI. This CDR3 contains 15 residues. The J segment lost 1 base and the V segment lost 6 bases, leaving 8 bases of the junction unmatched. The CDR3 DNA follows: TGTGCCAGCTCTCAGGGGGGACAACAGAACACTGAAGCTTTCTTT. Amino acids: CASSQGGQQNTEAFF.

This clone was detected only once. This chain connects TRBV9 to TRBJ2-2; TRBD1 matches 8 bases. V lost 4 bases and J lost 2; bases outside the gene matches: 4. The V gene's germline CDR1 is SGDLS and CDR2 YYNGEE. The CDR3 extends over 15 amino acids. The CDR3 nucleotides are TGTGCCAGCAGCTTAGGACAGGGAAACACCGGGGAGCTGTTTTTT. It encodes CASSLGQGNTGELFF.

The chain carries TRBV30 and TRBJ1-2, with unresolved D. There are 13 residues in the CDR3. From germline, CDR1 is GTSNPN and CDR2 SVGIG (reference sequence). V was shortened by 4 bases and J by 2 bases, with 11 bases between the two germline ends. The CDR3 DNA reads as TGTGCCTGGACGAGGGTTACCAACTATGGCTACACCTTC. Protein sequence: CAWTRVTNYGYTF.

This clone appeared a few times. This sequence joins TRBV7-9 and TRBJ2-7; 7 bases are a match to TRBD1. Germline-derived CDR1 and CDR2 are SEHNR and FQNEAQ (reference sequence). The V gene end was trimmed by 5 bases and the J gene end by 11 bases; junction bases not matched to a gene: 15. The CDR3 length is 14 residues. The CDR3 spells CASSTGTAFPREYF. DNA of the CDR3: TGTGCCAGCAGCACCGGGACAGCTTTCCCTCGGGAGTACTTC.

The CDR3 DNA reads as TGTGCCAGCAGTTTGCGGGGGAGGCAGTTCTTC. Protein sequence: CASSLRGRQFF. The rearrangement links TRBV28 to TRBJ2-1; TRBD2 matches at 7 bases. The CDR3 extends over 11 amino acids. Germline V CDR1 and CDR2: MDHEN, SYDVKM. V lost 3 bases and J lost 12; bases outside the gene matches: 2.

The chain carries TRBV27 and TRBJ1-5, with 8 bases identical to TRBD1. Germline V gene data show CDR1 as MNHEY and CDR2 as SMNVEV (reference sequence). The CDR3 has 15 residues. V lost 8 bases and J lost 1; bases outside the gene matches: 7. CDR3 region: CASRTTGVSNQPQHF. The CDR3 DNA sequence: TGTGCCAGCCGAACGACAGGGGTCAGCAATCAGCCCCAGCATTTT.

The chain combines TRBV28 with TRBJ2-1; 9 nucleotides align to TRBD1. The CDR3 is 17 residues long. With 5 bases clipped from V and 5 bases from J, the junction kept 13 bases outside the gene matches. CDR1 is MDHEN and CDR2 is SYDVKM in the germline V gene. Written as DNA, the CDR3 is TGTGCCAGCAGTCAAGGCTTACTTCGGGACAGGGACAATGAGCAGTTCTTC. Translation: CASSQGLLRDRDNEQFF.

The V and J genes are TRBV2 and TRBJ2-2, with 9 bases lining up with TRBD1. V lost 5 bases, J lost 4 bases, and 5 bases stayed unmatched. This CDR3 spans 15 amino acids. Germline V gene lookup returns CDR1 SNHLY and CDR2 FYNNEI. CDR3 coding DNA: TGTGCCAGCAGTCCGGGACAGGGAGTCACCGGGGAGCTGTTTTTT. Translated: CASSPGQGVTGELFF.